A selection of T cell receptor beta chains follows, all from one sample in a study of blood T cells in healthy people across ages. TCRdb called the 5' RACE reads again in MiXCR, with one record for every CDR3 protein. In the table there are over 450,000 distinct CDR3 sequences, about 24% of which are singletons. Another study also made use of these data, one on T cells of mothers and their children.

Material: blood. These receptors all stem from a boy between 10 and 17 years old in good health. The CDR3 runs from the conserved cysteine through the conserved F or W. A D gene is named only where the DNA matches it firmly. Clone size is shown for a subset of rows, as once, few, many or a class of expanded clone.

d_call clone_size j_call v_call cdr3_nt cdr3_aa
- many TRBJ2-5 TRBV7-9 TGTGCCAGCTCTCGGGGGATGAAGACCCAGTACTTC CASSRGMKTQYF
- - TRBJ2-4 TRBV5-1 TGCGCCAGCAGCTTCGGCTACCTGGGCAAAAACATTCAGTACTTC CASSFGYLGKNIQYF
- - TRBJ2-2 TRBV9 TGTGCCAGCAGCGCCCCACGGGACTCAAACACCGGGGAGCTGTTTTTT CASSAPRDSNTGELFF
TRBD2 - TRBJ2-7 TRBV20-1 TGCAGTGCTAGAGAGGGACTAGCGGGGGTTTTCTACGAGCAGTACTTC CSAREGLAGVFYEQYF
- - TRBJ2-1 TRBV5-1 TGCGCCAGCAGCTTAGGGGGGGGCACCTCCTACAATGAGCAGTTCTTC CASSLGGGTSYNEQFF
- - TRBJ2-5 TRBV6-5 TGTGCCAGCAGTTATATGGGGGGATCGAAGGGGATCCAGTACTTC CASSYMGGSKGIQYF
TRBD1 few TRBJ2-7 TRBV4-1 TGCGCCAGCAGCCAAGGACCCCCGGACAGGGCTTACGAGCAGTACTTC CASSQGPPDRAYEQYF
- - TRBJ2-7 TRBV4-1 TGCGCCAGCAGCCAAGAAGGGACGGCCTCCTACGAGCAGTACTTC CASSQEGTASYEQYF
- - TRBJ2-2 TRBV5-1 TGCGCCAGCAGCTCCGACAGCCCTTGGCAGATAAGCACCGGGGAGCTGTTTTTT CASSSDSPWQISTGELFF
- few TRBJ2-1 TRBV28 TGTGCCAGCAGTTTAAGTTTGGGCGGGGGCCTTTACAATGAGCAGTTCTTC CASSLSLGGGLYNEQFF
- - TRBJ1-6 TRBV30 TGTGCCTGGAGTGTATCGCGGGGGCCCAAAATAAGTTCACCCCTCCACTTT CAWSVSRGPKISSPLHF
TRBD1 few TRBJ2-2 TRBV15 TGTGCCACCAGCACCGACAGGGAGTACACCGGGGAGCTGTTTTTT CATSTDREYTGELFF
- - TRBJ1-2 TRBV29-1 TGCAGCGTTGATACAGGGATGGCTAACTATGGCTACACCTTC CSVDTGMANYGYTF
- few TRBJ1-5 TRBV29-1 TGCAGCGTTGAATATCCAGGGGTCAATCAGCCCCAGCATTTT CSVEYPGVNQPQHF
- few TRBJ1-6 TRBV28 TGTGCCAGCAGGGACTCGGGACGGATTAATTCACCCCTCCACTTT CASRDSGRINSPLHF
TRBD1 few TRBJ2-7 TRBV6-5 TGTGCCAGCAGTTACGCCGGGACAGCCTTCTGGGAGCAGTACTTC CASSYAGTAFWEQYF
- - TRBJ1-5 TRBV9 TGTGCCAGCAGCCCCCTTACCAATCAGCCCCAGCATTTT CASSPLTNQPQHF
- - TRBJ2-7 TRBV27 TGTGCCAGCAGTTTAGTATGGGCGGCCTACGAGCAGTACTTC CASSLVWAAYEQYF
- - TRBJ1-6 TRBV20-1 TGCAGTGCTAGAGAGGCTAAAGGGAGATCACCCCTCCACTTT CSAREAKGRSPLHF
- - TRBJ1-1 TRBV7-8 TGTGCCAGCAGTCTCAGTGCGATCACTGAAGCTTTCTTT CASSLSAITEAFF
- few TRBJ1-1 TRBV28 TGTGCCACCTATTTTGTGAGTGAAGCTTTCTTT CATYFVSEAFF
- few TRBJ2-5 TRBV29-1 TGCAGCGTACAGACCGTGTACCAAGAGACCCAGTACTTC CSVQTVYQETQYF
TRBD1 many TRBJ2-7 TRBV6-2/TRBV6-3 TGTGCCAGCAGTTACGCCCGGACAGGGGGCCACGAGCAGTACTTC CASSYARTGGHEQYF
- - TRBJ2-6 TRBV27 TGTGCCAGCAGTCAAACAGGGACCCACCTCTCTGGGGCCAACGTCCTGACTTTC CASSQTGTHLSGANVLTF
- few TRBJ1-2 TRBV28 TGTGCCAGCAGTTTTAGTGACTATGGCTACACCTTC CASSFSDYGYTF
TRBD2 few TRBJ2-7 TRBV28 TGTGCCAGCAGTCCTAGGGGCTATCTAGCGGCCGTATCCTACGAGCAGTACTTC CASSPRGYLAAVSYEQYF
- - TRBJ2-3 TRBV7-2 TGTGCCAGCAGCCGGACTCCCACTAGCACAGATACGCAGTATTTT CASSRTPTSTDTQYF
TRBD2 - TRBJ2-7 TRBV12-3/TRBV12-4 TGTGCCAGCAGAGTAGCGGGGGAGTCCTACAATGAGCAGTACTTC CASRVAGESYNEQYF
- many TRBJ2-7 TRBV4-3 TGCGCCAGCAGCCACGGACTTCTGTACGAGCAGTACTTC CASSHGLLYEQYF
- few TRBJ1-3 TRBV28 TGTGCCAGCAGGGAACAGGGAAGTGGAAACACCATATATTTT CASREQGSGNTIYF
TRBD2 few TRBJ2-5 TRBV28 TGTGCCAGCAGTTCTTTGGGGCTAGCGGGAGCTGAGACCCAGTACTTC CASSSLGLAGAETQYF
TRBD2 many TRBJ2-7 TRBV10-2 TGCGCCAGCAGTGGCCTAGCGGGGGCCTACGAGCAGTACTTC CASSGLAGAYEQYF
TRBD2 - TRBJ2-3 TRBV28 TGTGCCAGCAGTTTCATTCTAGCGGGAGGGTCCACAGATACGCAGTATTTT CASSFILAGGSTDTQYF
- - TRBJ1-1 TRBV7-9 TGTGCCAGCAGCTTAGATCCGTCATACACTGAAGCTTTCTTT CASSLDPSYTEAFF
- - TRBJ2-5 TRBV11-2 TGTGCCAGCAGCCCGTCTCCGGGGACGGTGTGGACCCAGTACTTC CASSPSPGTVWTQYF
TRBD2 - TRBJ2-1 TRBV20-1 TGCAGTGCTGCAGGACTAGCGGGAGACAATGAGCAGTTCTTC CSAAGLAGDNEQFF
TRBD1 - TRBJ1-2 TRBV7-2 TGTGCCAGCAGCGCAACTCCCCCGACAGGGGTCTATGGCTACACCTTC CASSATPPTGVYGYTF
- many TRBJ2-5 TRBV28 TGTGCCAGCAGTTCCGCGGAGGGTTGGGGGACCCAGTACTTC CASSSAEGWGTQYF
- - TRBJ2-3 TRBV5-6 TGTGCCAGCAGCTTGTTTTCCAGCTCAGATACGCAGTATTTT CASSLFSSSDTQYF
TRBD1 - TRBJ2-5 TRBV7-2 TGTGCCAGCAGCCTGGACAGGGCGGGGGAGACCCAGTACTTC CASSLDRAGETQYF
- - TRBJ2-1 TRBV5-1 TGCGCCAGCAGCTTGGGTGCCCGGGGACGTTCATACAATGAGCAGTTCTTC CASSLGARGRSYNEQFF
- few TRBJ1-1 TRBV7-3 TGTGCCAGCAGCTTAAATGGTCTTTTGAACACTGAAGCTTTCTTT CASSLNGLLNTEAFF
TRBD2 - TRBJ2-4 TRBV11-2 TGTGCCAGCAGTCCAGCGGGGGGCCTAAACATTCAGTACTTC CASSPAGGLNIQYF
TRBD2 - TRBJ2-5 TRBV4-1 TGCGCCAGCAGCCACCTTAGCGGGACAAAGCTGGAGCAGTACTTC CASSHLSGTKLEQYF
TRBD1 - TRBJ2-2 TRBV3-1 TGTGCCAGCAGCCACACCGGGACAGGGTCCGGGGAGCTGTTTTTT CASSHTGTGSGELFF
TRBD2 - TRBJ2-1 TRBV19 TGTGCCAGCCGGGGACTAGCGGCCTACAATGAGCAGTTCTTC CASRGLAAYNEQFF
- few TRBJ1-2 TRBV7-9 TGTGCCAGCAGCTTAGCGCCGTCAGGGGACATCTATGGCTACACCTTC CASSLAPSGDIYGYTF